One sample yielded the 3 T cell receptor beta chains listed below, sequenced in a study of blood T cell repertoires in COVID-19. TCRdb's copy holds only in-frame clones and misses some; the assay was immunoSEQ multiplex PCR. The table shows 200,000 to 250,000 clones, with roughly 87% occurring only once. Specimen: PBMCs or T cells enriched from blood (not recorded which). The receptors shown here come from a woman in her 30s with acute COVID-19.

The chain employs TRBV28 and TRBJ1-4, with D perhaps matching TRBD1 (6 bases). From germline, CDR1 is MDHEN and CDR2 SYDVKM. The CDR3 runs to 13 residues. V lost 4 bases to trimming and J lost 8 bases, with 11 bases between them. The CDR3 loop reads CASSSYREEKLFF. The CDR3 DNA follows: TGTGCCAGCAGTTCCTACAGGGAGGAAAAACTGTTTTTT.

Here the CDR3 DNA reads TGTGCCAGCAAAAATCGGGATCTGTACGAGCAGTACTTC. As protein: CASKNRDLYEQYF. This sequence joins TRBV28 and TRBJ2-7; D is possibly TRBD2 (5 bases). With 7 bases removed from V and 4 bases from J, the gap between germline ends came to 14 bases. Germline V gives CDR1 MDHEN, CDR2 SYDVKM. CDR3 size: 13 residues.

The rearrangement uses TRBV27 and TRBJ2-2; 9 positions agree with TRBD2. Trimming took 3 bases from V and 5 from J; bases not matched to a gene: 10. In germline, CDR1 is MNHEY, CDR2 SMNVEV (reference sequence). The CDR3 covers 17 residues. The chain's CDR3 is CASSFWREGLRTGELFF. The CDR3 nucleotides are TGTGCCAGCAGTTTTTGGCGGGAGGGCCTAAGGACCGGGGAGCTGTTTTTT.